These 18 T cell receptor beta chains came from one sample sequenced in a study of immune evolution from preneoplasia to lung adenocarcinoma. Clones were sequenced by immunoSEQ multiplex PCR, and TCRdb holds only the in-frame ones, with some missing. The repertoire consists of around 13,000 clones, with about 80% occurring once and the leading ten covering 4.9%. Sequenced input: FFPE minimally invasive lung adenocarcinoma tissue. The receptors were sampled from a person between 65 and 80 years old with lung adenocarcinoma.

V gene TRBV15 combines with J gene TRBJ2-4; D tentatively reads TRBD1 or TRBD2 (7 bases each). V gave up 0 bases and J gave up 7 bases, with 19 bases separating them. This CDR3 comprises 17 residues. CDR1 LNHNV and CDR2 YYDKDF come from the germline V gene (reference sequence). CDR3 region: CATSRDQGGAGRNIQYF. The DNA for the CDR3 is TGTGCCACCAGCAGAGATCAGGGGGGGGCAGGGAGGAACATTCAGTACTTC.

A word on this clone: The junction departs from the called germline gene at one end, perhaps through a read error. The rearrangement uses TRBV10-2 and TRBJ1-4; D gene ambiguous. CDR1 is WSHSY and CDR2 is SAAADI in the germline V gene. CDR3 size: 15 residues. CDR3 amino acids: CASSRQTDAGEKLFF. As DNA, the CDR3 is TGCGCTAGCAGCCGCCAGACGGACGCCGGGGAAAAACTGTTTTTT.

This chain's CDR3 is CASSDSALNEQFF. The DNA of the CDR3 is TGCGCCAGCAGTGATTCAGCGCTAAATGAGCAGTTCTTC. The rearrangement joins TRBV10-1 to TRBJ2-1, with D hard to call. Trimming left V 3 bases short and J 7 bases short, with 10 bases between. CDR1 and CDR2 (germline): WNHNN, SYGVQD (reference sequence). The length of the CDR3 is 13 residues.

CDR3 nucleotides: TGTGCCAGCAGCTGGGGCACTGGAGGTGAAAAACTGTTTTTT. It codes for CASSWGTGGEKLFF. V gene TRBV11-2 combines with J gene TRBJ1-4; maybe TRBD1 (5 bases). Germline V lookup: CDR1 SGHAT, CDR2 FQNNGV. V lost 4 bases and J lost 7, with 13 bases in between. The CDR3 has 14 amino acids.

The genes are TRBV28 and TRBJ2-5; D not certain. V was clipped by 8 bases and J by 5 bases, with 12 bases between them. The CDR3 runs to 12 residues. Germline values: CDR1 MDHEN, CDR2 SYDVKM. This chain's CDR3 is CASGIHGETQYF. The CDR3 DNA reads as TGTGCCAGCGGGATTCACGGGGAGACCCAGTACTTC.

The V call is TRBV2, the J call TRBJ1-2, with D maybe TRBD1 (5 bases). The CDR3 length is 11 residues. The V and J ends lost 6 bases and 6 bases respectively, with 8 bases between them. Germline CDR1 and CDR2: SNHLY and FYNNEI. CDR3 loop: CASRRQNGYTF. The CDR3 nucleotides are TGTGCCAGCAGGAGACAGAATGGCTACACCTTC. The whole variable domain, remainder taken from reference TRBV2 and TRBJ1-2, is EPEVTQTPSHQVTQMGQEVILRCVPISNHLYFYWYRQILGQKVEFLVSFYNNEISEKSEIFDDQFSVERPDGSNFTLKIRSTKLEDSAMYFCASRRQNGYTFGSGTRLTVV.

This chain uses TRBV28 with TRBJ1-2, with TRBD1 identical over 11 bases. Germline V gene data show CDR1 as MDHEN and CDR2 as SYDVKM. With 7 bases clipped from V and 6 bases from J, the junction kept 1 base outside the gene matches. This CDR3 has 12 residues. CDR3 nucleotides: TGTGCCAGCACGGACAGGGGGCATGGCTACACCTTC. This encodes CASTDRGHGYTF.

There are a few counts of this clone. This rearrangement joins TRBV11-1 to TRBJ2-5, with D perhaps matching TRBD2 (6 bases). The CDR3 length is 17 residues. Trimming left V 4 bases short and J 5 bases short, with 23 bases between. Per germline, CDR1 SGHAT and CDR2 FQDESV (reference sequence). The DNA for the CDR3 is TGTGCCAGCAGCTCCGCCAGAACGGGAGCGGTGTTTGAGACCCAGTACTTC. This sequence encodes CASSSARTGAVFETQYF.

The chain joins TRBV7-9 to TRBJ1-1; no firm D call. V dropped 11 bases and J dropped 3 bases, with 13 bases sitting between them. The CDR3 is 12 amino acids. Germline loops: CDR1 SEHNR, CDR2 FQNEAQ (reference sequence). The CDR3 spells CALRSADTEAFF. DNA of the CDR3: TGTGCCCTCCGATCAGCGGACACTGAAGCTTTCTTT.

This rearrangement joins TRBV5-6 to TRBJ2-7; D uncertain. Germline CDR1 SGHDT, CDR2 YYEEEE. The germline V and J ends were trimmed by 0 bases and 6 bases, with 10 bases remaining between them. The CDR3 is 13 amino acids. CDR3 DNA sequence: TGTGCCAGCAGCTTGGTGGATATTGGCGAGCAGTACTTC. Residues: CASSLVDIGEQYF.

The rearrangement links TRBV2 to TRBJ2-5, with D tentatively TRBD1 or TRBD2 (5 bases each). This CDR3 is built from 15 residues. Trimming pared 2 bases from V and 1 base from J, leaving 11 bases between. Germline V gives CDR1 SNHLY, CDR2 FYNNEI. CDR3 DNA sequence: TGTGCCAGCAGTGAAAGTGGGGGATTCCAAGAGACCCAGTACTTC. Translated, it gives CASSESGGFQETQYF.

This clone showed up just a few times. The CDR3: CAWNPLGQGYEQYF. The CDR3 DNA follows: TGTGCCTGGAATCCTTTGGGACAGGGCTACGAGCAGTACTTC. The chain has TRBV30 and TRBJ2-7, with TRBD1 identical over 9 bases. V was clipped by 4 bases and J by 3 bases; unmatched bases: 7. CDR3 length: 14 amino acids. Germline CDR1 and CDR2: GTSNPN and SVGIG (reference sequence). The full variable domain, completed using reference TRBV30 and TRBJ2-7, is SQTIHQWPATLVQPVGSPLSLECTVEGTSNPNLYWYRQAAGRGLQLLFYSVGIGQISSEVPQNLSASRPQDRQFILSSKKLLLSDSGFYLCAWNPLGQGYEQYFGPGTRLTVT.

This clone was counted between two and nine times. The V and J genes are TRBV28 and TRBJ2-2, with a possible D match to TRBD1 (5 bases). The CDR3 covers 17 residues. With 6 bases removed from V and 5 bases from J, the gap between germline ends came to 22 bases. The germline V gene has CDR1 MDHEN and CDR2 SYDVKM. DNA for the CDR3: TGTGCCAGCAGCCCGTATAGGGGCGCGGTGGGAACCGGGGAGCTGTTTTTT. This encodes CASSPYRGAVGTGELFF.

The chain's CDR3 is CASSSGLAGALDTQYF. Here the CDR3 DNA reads TGTGCCAGCAGCTCGGGACTAGCGGGGGCGTTAGATACGCAGTATTTT. The chain joins TRBV5-6 to TRBJ2-3; 14 bases are shared with TRBD2. The CDR3 is made up of 16 amino acids. Losses at the gene ends were 3 bases for V and 5 bases for J; bases not matched to a gene: 5. Looked up from germline, CDR1 is SGHDT and CDR2 is YYEEEE.

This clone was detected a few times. The CDR3 nucleotides are TGTGCCAGCAGTTTGGCCTCAGATACGCAGTATTTT. Translation: CASSLASDTQYF. J is TRBJ2-3 and V is TRBV6-6; the D is unclear. There are 12 residues in the CDR3. V was cut by 4 bases and J by 4 bases, with 6 bases left in between. Germline V gene data show CDR1 as MNHNY and CDR2 as SVGAGI (reference sequence).

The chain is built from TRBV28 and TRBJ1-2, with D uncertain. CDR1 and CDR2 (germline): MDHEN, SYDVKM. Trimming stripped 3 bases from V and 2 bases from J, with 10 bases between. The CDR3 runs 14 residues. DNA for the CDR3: TGTGCCAGCAGTTTTAGGGTCCTCAACTATGGCTACACCTTC. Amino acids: CASSFRVLNYGYTF.

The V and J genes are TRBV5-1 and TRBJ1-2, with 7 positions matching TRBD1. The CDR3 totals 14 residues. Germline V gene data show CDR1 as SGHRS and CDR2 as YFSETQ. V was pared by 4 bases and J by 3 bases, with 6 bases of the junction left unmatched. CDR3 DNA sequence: TGCGCCAGCAGCACAGGGGCTTGGGACTATGGCTACACCTTC. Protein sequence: CASSTGAWDYGYTF. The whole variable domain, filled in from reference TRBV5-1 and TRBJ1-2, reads KAGVTQTPRYLIKTRGQQVTLSCSPISGHRSVSWYQQTPGQGLQFLFEYFSETQRNKGNFPGRFSGRQFSNSRSEMNVSTLELGDSALYLCASSTGAWDYGYTFGSGTRLTVV.

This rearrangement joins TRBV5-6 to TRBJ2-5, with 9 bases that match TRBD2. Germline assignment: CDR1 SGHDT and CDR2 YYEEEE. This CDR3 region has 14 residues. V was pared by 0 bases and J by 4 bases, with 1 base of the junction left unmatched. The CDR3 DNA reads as TGTGCCAGCAGCTTGGGACTAGCGGTAGAGACCCAGTACTTC. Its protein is CASSLGLAVETQYF.